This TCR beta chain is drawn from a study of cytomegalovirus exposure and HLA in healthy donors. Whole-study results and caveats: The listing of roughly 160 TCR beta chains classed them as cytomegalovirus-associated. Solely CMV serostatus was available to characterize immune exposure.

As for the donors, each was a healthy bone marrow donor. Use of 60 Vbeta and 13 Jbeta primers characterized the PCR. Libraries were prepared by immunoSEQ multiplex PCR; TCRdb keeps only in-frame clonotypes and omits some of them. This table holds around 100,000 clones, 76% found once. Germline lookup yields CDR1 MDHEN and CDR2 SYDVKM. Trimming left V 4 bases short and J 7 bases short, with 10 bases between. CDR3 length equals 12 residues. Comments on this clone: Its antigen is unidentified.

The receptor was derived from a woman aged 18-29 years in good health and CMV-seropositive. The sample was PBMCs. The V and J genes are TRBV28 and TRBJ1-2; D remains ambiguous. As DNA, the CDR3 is TGTGCCAGCAGTTCCCCTCCGGGTGGCTACACCTTC. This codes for CASSSPPGGYTF.